The rows below give T cell receptor beta chains drawn from one sample of a study of CXCR3-negative and CXCR3-positive naive CD8 T cells. TCRdb reworked the 5' RACE reads into one entry per CDR3 protein, no DNA. The sample has fewer than 140,000 distinct CDR3 sequences. The sample was naive CXCR3+ CD8+ T cells from blood. The receptors stem from a human donor in good health. Some clones in this sample may be carry-over from other donors' samples. Both conserved end residues are part of each CDR3.

V gene	J gene	CDR3 protein
TRBV20-1	TRBJ2-7	CSTTFAWGLGYEQYF
TRBV6-2/TRBV6-3	TRBJ2-5	CASRATVAQYF
TRBV19	TRBJ2-7	CASSMGSYEQYF
TRBV10-3	TRBJ1-5	CATRDGSNQPQHF
TRBV7-2	TRBJ2-1	CASSPRDYHNEQFF
TRBV13	TRBJ2-1	CASSLRGFYNEEFF
TRBV5-1	TRBJ2-1	CASSLGFQAGHSYNEQFF
TRBV7-9	TRBJ1-3	CASSPPDKYSGNTIYF
TRBV7-2	TRBJ2-2	CASSAGLAGDPTGELFF
TRBV9	TRBJ2-7	CASSAQSGPPYEQYF
TRBV7-7	TRBJ2-1	CANSPARNNEQFF
TRBV6-1	TRBJ2-5	CASSEIQETQYF
TRBV29-1	TRBJ2-2	CSVEYVIAGTGELFF
TRBV10-1	TRBJ2-7	CASSESRQGLSYEQYF
TRBV9	TRBJ2-1	CASSPGARQEQFF
TRBV29-1	TRBJ2-1	CSVEETTGWSQERNEQFF
TRBV2	TRBJ2-1	CASDSGADGGQFF
TRBV5-6	TRBJ2-7	CASSWISSYEQYF
TRBV5-1	TRBJ2-2	CASSFEASGAGELFF
TRBV29-1	TRBJ2-4	CSVGTGHDIQYF
TRBV20-1	TRBJ2-1	CSAARAGNRFNEQFF
TRBV18	TRBJ1-1	CASSPLDANTEAFF
TRBV11-2	TRBJ2-3	CASSSDPSGHSTDTQYF
TRBV6-1	TRBJ1-1	CASSESGLYTEAFF
TRBV29-1	TRBJ2-3	CSVRGATGTAGTDTQYF
TRBV9	TRBJ1-1	CASSVEGAVNTEAFF
TRBV7-2	TRBJ2-6	CASSLEQDVTGANVLTF
TRBV19	TRBJ1-1	CASRDISEAFF
TRBV6-2/TRBV6-3	TRBJ1-5	CASASGVGNQPQHF
TRBV12-3/TRBV12-4	TRBJ2-3	CASSPLIAGYTQYF
TRBV20-1	TRBJ2-2	CSARDHRQGSGGELFF
TRBV28	TRBJ2-7	CASSLSLDRGNEQYF
TRBV6-5	TRBJ1-1	CASSSRNTEAFF
TRBV7-8	TRBJ2-7	CASSFQRGGDEQYF
TRBV29-1	TRBJ1-3	CSVDELGDEGNTIYF
TRBV28	TRBJ2-2	CASSPREGELFF
TRBV6-2/TRBV6-3	TRBJ1-1	CASSPGWTTEAFF